These 16 T cell receptor beta chains share one sample of origin, sequenced in a study of T cells after yellow fever vaccination. In TCRdb, the 5' RACE reads were re-called with MiXCR into one record per CDR3 protein. The profile shows under 500,000 distinct CDR3 sequences, 18% of them singletons. The sample in question was PBMCs, obtained before the yellow fever booster vaccination. The receptors shown here come from a man aged 18 to 30 who received the YFV17D yellow fever vaccine.

This clonotype has a handful of counts. The rearrangement links TRBV6-6 to TRBJ2-7; tentatively, D is TRBD2 (5 bases). Trimming removed 6 bases from V and 0 bases from J, with 12 bases in between. Germline V gene sequence: CDR1 MNHNY, CDR2 SVGAGI (reference sequence). The CDR3 is made up of 14 amino acids. The chain's CDR3 is CASSLLGGSYEQYF. CDR3 bases: TGTGCCAGCAGCCTCCTCGGAGGCTCCTACGAGCAGTACTTC.

This clonotype was seen a handful of times. V gene TRBV29-1 combines with J gene TRBJ1-1; D remains ambiguous. The CDR3 is 12 residues long. CDR1 SQVTM and CDR2 ANQGSEA come from the germline V gene. V lost 1 base, J lost 4 bases, and 7 bases lay in between. CDR3 in amino acids: CSVEVGGTEAFF. In DNA form, the CDR3 reads TGCAGCGTTGAAGTCGGTGGCACTGAAGCTTTCTTT. The variable domain in full, completed from reference TRBV29-1 and TRBJ1-1, reads SAVISQKPSRDICQRGTSLTIQCQVDSQVTMMFWYRQQPGQSLTLIATANQGSEATYESGFVIDKFPISRPNLTFSTLTVSNMSPEDSSIYLCSVEVGGTEAFFGQGTRLTVV.

This chain connects TRBV7-2 to TRBJ2-1; 8 nucleotides match TRBD2. The CDR3 consists of 14 residues. The junction had 7 bases not matched to a gene; V was cut back by 5 bases and J by 7 bases. Germline values: CDR1 SGHTA, CDR2 FQGNSA. CDR3 DNA: TGTGCCAGCAGCCCGCGGGGGGCGATTAATGAGCAGTTCTTC. It translates to CASSPRGAINEQFF.

This clonotype was observed many times. The chain recombines TRBV5-1 with TRBJ2-7; D gene unclear. Trimming pared 4 bases from V and 11 bases from J, leaving 22 bases between. The CDR3 sequence is 14 residues long. Germline V CDR1 and CDR2: SGHRS, YFSETQ. CDR3 nucleotide sequence: TGCGCCAGCAGCCCTCAGACCGGGCCCCAGGAGAAGTACTTC. Translated, it gives CASSPQTGPQEKYF.

The V gene is TRBV9, the J gene TRBJ2-7, with D possibly being TRBD1 (5 bases). Germline loops: CDR1 SGDLS, CDR2 YYNGEE. The CDR3 loop spans 14 amino acids. The V gene lost 4 bases and the J gene lost 4 bases, with 15 bases spanning the gap. This chain's CDR3 is CASSLGPAEYEQYF. The CDR3 DNA sequence: TGTGCCAGCAGCCTGGGGCCCGCCGAATACGAGCAGTACTTC.

There are a few counts of this clonotype. The chain employs TRBV4-1 and TRBJ2-4, with D maybe TRBD2 (6 bases). The CDR3 has 13 residues. Between the trimmed V and J ends, which lost 3 bases and 6 bases, there was a span of 9 bases. Germline V lookup: CDR1 MGHRA, CDR2 YSYEKL. The CDR3 nucleotides read TGCGCCAGCAGCCAGGCGGGGAGAAACATTCAGTACTTC. Its protein is CASSQAGRNIQYF.

This clonotype occurred a few times. The chain recombines TRBV20-1 with TRBJ2-7, with TRBD1 matching over 8 bases. CDR3 length: 12 amino acids. The J segment lost 3 bases and the V segment lost 6 bases, leaving 4 bases of the junction unmatched. In germline, CDR1 is DFQATT, CDR2 SNEGSKA (reference sequence). The CDR3 DNA reads as TGCAGTGCGAACAGGGGGAACTACGAGCAGTACTTC. It codes for CSANRGNYEQYF.

In this sample, this clonotype turned up a few times. This chain uses TRBV5-1 with TRBJ2-7; D possibly corresponds to TRBD2 (6 bases). V dropped 0 bases and J dropped 2 bases, with 21 bases sitting between them. The CDR3 is made up of 18 amino acids. Germline CDR1 is SGHRS and CDR2 is YFSETQ. In DNA form, the CDR3 reads TGCGCCAGCAGCTTGGAGGTCTTCGGGGGATTGATCCCCTACGAGCAGTACTTC. This sequence encodes CASSLEVFGGLIPYEQYF.

V and J are TRBV29-1 and TRBJ2-3, with a possible D match to TRBD1 (6 bases). In germline, CDR1 is SQVTM, CDR2 ANQGSEA. The CDR3 consists of 11 residues. CDR3 in amino acids: CRIQGPDTQYF. CDR3 nucleotide sequence: TGCAGGATACAGGGCCCAGATACGCAGTATTTT.

This clonotype has ten or more counts. The chain recombines TRBV20-1 with TRBJ2-4, with unresolved D. The CDR3 contains 14 residues. CDR1 is DFQATT, CDR2 SNEGSKA, per germline (reference sequence). The V and J ends lost 7 bases and 2 bases respectively, with 15 bases between them. In DNA form, the CDR3 reads TGCAGTGGGCAGGATGGTTTTACCAAAAACATTCAGTACTTC. Its protein product is CSGQDGFTKNIQYF.

This clonotype was observed a handful of times. The chain employs TRBV7-9 and TRBJ1-2; no reliable D call. CDR1 SEHNR and CDR2 FQNEAQ come from the germline V gene (reference sequence). The CDR3 runs to 13 residues. Trimming stripped 5 bases from V and 7 bases from J, with 14 bases between. The CDR3 nucleotides are TGTGCCAGCAGCCGCGGGATCGTGGGTGGCTACACCTTC. Residues: CASSRGIVGGYTF.

The chain is built from TRBV5-1 and TRBJ2-4; no clear D gene. In germline, CDR1 is SGHRS, CDR2 YFSETQ. This CDR3 region has 12 residues. With 7 bases removed from V and 1 base from J, the gap between germline ends came to 6 bases. The CDR3 DNA reads TGCGCCAGCCCCGGGGCCAAAAACATTCAGTACTTC. This codes for CASPGAKNIQYF.

This clonotype was detected only a few times. The chain couples TRBV11-2 to TRBJ2-3; no firm D call. Looked up from germline, CDR1 is SGHAT and CDR2 is FQNNGV. The CDR3 spans 11 residues. V lost 5 bases, J lost 4 bases, and 4 bases lay in between. CDR3: CASSGADTQYF. CDR3 bases: TGTGCCAGCAGCGGTGCAGATACGCAGTATTTT.

V is TRBV3-1 and J is TRBJ1-2, with TRBD1 identical over 8 bases. The CDR3 covers 14 residues. Germline V gene data show CDR1 as LGHDT and CDR2 as YNNKEL (reference sequence). With 2 bases clipped from V and 8 bases from J, the junction kept 7 bases outside the gene matches. CDR3 DNA: TGTGCCAGCAGCCAACCTGACAGGGGTCAAGGCTACACCTTC. It specifies CASSQPDRGQGYTF.

This clonotype was seen a handful of times. The chain employs TRBV6-1 and TRBJ2-7; the D gene is possibly TRBD2 (7 bases). Germline V gives CDR1 MNHNS, CDR2 SASEGT. The CDR3 runs to 13 residues. Trimming pared 7 bases from V and 6 bases from J, leaving 16 bases between. The CDR3 loop reads CASTPPGGLEQYF. The CDR3 DNA follows: TGTGCCAGCACTCCCCCCGGGGGGCTCGAGCAGTACTTC.

In this sample, this clonotype turned up a few times. The J gene is TRBJ2-7, the V gene TRBV7-9; no reliable D call. V gave up 3 bases and J gave up 6 bases, with 18 bases separating them. This CDR3 is built from 15 residues. Germline V gene lookup returns CDR1 SEHNR and CDR2 FQNEAQ (reference sequence). CDR3 loop: CASSFLAGPGSEQYF. As DNA, the CDR3 is TGTGCCAGCAGCTTTCTCGCCGGGCCTGGTAGCGAGCAGTACTTC.